This TCR beta chain was recovered during a study of blood T cell repertoires in COVID-19. Methods used by the authors: Amplification from reference gene primers served as the basis for estimated nucleated cell counts. The method was immunoSEQ multiplex PCR; TCRdb's version includes in-frame clones alone and lacks a portion of them. V, J and clone size were drawn from that table, and D and trimming were deduced from the DNA. The data show roughly 240,000 clones, approximately 90% seen once. Per the germline V gene, CDR1 is LNHDA and CDR2 is SQIVND (reference sequence). The CDR3 totals 15 residues. The V and J ends lost 4 bases and 6 bases, in that order; junction bases with no gene match: 6.

The gene calls are TRBV19 and TRBJ2-1; 10 nucleotides line up with TRBD2. This receptor was identified in a woman in her 40s with acute COVID-19. The specimen was PBMCs or T cells enriched from blood (not recorded which). CDR3 sequence (DNA): TGTGCCAGTAGTAGATCCAAGCGGGGGGGCAATGAGCAGTTCTTC. Amino acid sequence: CASSRSKRGGNEQFF.